What follows are 3 T cell receptor beta chains derived from one specimen sequenced in a study of CXCR3-negative and CXCR3-positive naive CD8 T cells. Study-level findings and limits: Hydrophobicity was higher for TRB CDR3s found in CXCR3-positive naive cells than in CXCR3-negative naive cells.

For these TCRs, the target antigens are not known. The TRB cDNA libraries were prepared by 5' RACE with UMI labels. Reprocessing the 5' RACE reads, TCRdb reports a single entry for every CDR3 protein and omits DNA. The listing contains about 63,000 distinct CDR3 sequences. The specimen sequenced was naive CXCR3+ CD8+ T cells from blood. Noted subset: CD45RO-CCR7+CD27+CD95- naive CD8+ T cells expressing CXCR3 (TNR3+). These receptors were collected from a human donor in good health. Some clones in this sample may be carry-over from other donors' samples.

The chain recombines TRBV14 with TRBJ1-1; the D gene TCRdb calls, TRBD1, cannot be checked with no DNA. CDR3 length: 16 amino acids. The germline V gene encodes CDR1 SGHDN and CDR2 FVKESK. Here the CDR3 reads CASSRDRVDMNTEAFF.

The chain links TRBV10-3 to TRBJ2-7; the TRBD2 assignment by TCRdb is unverifiable without DNA. Germline loops: CDR1 ENHRY, CDR2 SYGVKD. This CDR3 is built from 13 residues. The CDR3 reads CASSTGPSYEQYF.

This chain joins TRBV6-2 or TRBV6-3 and TRBJ2-1; lacking DNA, the TRBD2 call made by TCRdb goes unchecked. Germline V gene data show CDR1 as MNHEY and CDR2 as SVGEGT. The CDR3 is 12 amino acids. The CDR3 is CASSPSRDEQFF.